This note documents a single TCR beta chain sequence. Its antigen specificity is not known. Base-call qualities are not available, and no considerably larger clone is one nucleotide away. V lost 7 bases and J lost 5 bases; the stretch between them is 13 bases long. The CDR1 and CDR2 encoded by the germline V gene (reference sequence) are LNHDA and SQIVND. The CDR3 covers 13 residues, taking in both the cysteine and the phenylalanine. Only CDR3 DNA is held: 39 bases, read in frame from base 1. The CDR3 regions of human TCRbeta chains were analyzed by immunosequencing. Turning to the authors' computational methods: TCRs in the repertoires were compared against a reference library of SARS-CoV-2-specific TCRs that had been generated with the MIRA antigen-specificity platform. Breadth meant the fraction of unique TCRs that were SARS-CoV-2-associated, whereas depth meant the fraction of total T cells that were SARS-CoV-2-associated. Using the MIRA data, every spike-specific TCR was mapped to the spike region that the TCR reacted to and assigned to either a CD4 or a CD8 class. Log10-transformed breadth and depth values were compared by one-way ANOVA with Sidak's multiple comparisons tests. The table comes from immuneACCESS by way of TCRdb, which keeps in-frame sequences with V and J called. Part of the clones is missing from these tables; in studies checked, under half for an unresolved V gene and the rest for unknown reasons. V and J calls plus clone size are reproduced from that table; the DNA served to infer D and trimming. This sample has 95,000 to 150,000 clones in its table, and around 87% of those were observed once. The ten largest clones represent 3.1% of the sample.

The data were taken from a study of T cell responses to AZD1222 COVID-19 vaccine (dated by TCRdb to the early 2020s). For the study in its entirety: Because spike-specific TCR depth and breadth did not differ between the two schedules, AZD1222 recipients who got a second dose at roughly 4 weeks were pooled with those who got a second dose at roughly 12 weeks. Enrollment into the trials was organized by age into subgroups of 18-55, 56-69 and 70-plus years, and those subgroups contained roughly 160, 29 and 62 TCR-sequenced participants, respectively. A total of just over 230 trial participants underwent TCR sequencing, of whom under 220 had received two doses of AZD1222 and 26 had received two doses of the MenACWY control vaccine. Beyond this particular receptor, the publication reports: Nearly half of unique spike-specific TCRs reportedly recognized epitopes outside regions mutated in the B.1.351 and B.1.1.7 variants. A significant rise in spike-specific TCR breadth and depth was observed after two AZD1222 doses relative to day 0 and relative to MenACWY recipients. Participants were mostly white British and included more females than males, and it was suggested by the authors that clonal diversity may have been underestimated. No day 14 peak-response samples were available, so repertoires were characterized only after the peak T cell response. Vaccine-associated CD4 TCRs spanned the whole spike protein, with dominant responses in regions 160-218 and 743-854. The 56-69-year group was small, and its depth increase did not reach significance, likely because of low power. Conclusions about previously exposed vaccinees are limited because only a handful of AZD1222 recipients were SARS-CoV-2 seropositive at baseline.

This specimen's time point label, interpreted: baseline before first vaccination. Vaccinee samples were obtained from the UK trials COV001 and COV002, which included a single-blind randomized controlled phase 2/3 trial of AZD1222 (ChAdOx1 nCoV-19) in healthy adults. For TCRbeta chain sequencing, PBMC samples were collected from trial participants at day 0 and at day 28 after the second dose. Source: peripheral blood, taken on day 0 of AZD1222 vaccination. The rearrangement joined TRBV19 to TRBJ2-3, with no D gene named confidently. The receptor was isolated from an adult in good health. The sequence in DNA is TGTGCCAGTACCCACGGGTCGAAAGATACGCAGTATTTT. This codes for CASTHGSKDTQYF.